These 12 T cell receptor beta chains were sequenced from one sample in a study of blood T cell repertoires in COVID-19. The repertoire was sequenced with immunoSEQ multiplex PCR; TCRdb's copy has only in-frame clones and lacks some. The data show about 200,000 clones, 65% to 90% seen once. The sequencing input was peripheral blood. The receptors shown here come from a woman in her 70s with COVID-19, enrolled during active disease.

The rearrangement joins TRBV7-3 to TRBJ1-1; D is uncertain. CDR3 length: 15 residues. Germline loops: CDR1 SGHTA, CDR2 FQGTGA. V dropped 4 bases and J dropped 1 base, with 13 bases sitting between them. The chain's CDR3 is CASSSLGGRNTEAFF. DNA of the CDR3: TGTGCCAGCAGCTCACTCGGAGGTAGGAACACTGAAGCTTTCTTT.

A single count supports this clone. The J gene is TRBJ2-2, the V gene TRBV6-5, with 9 bases identical to TRBD1. Trimming removed 6 bases from V and 7 bases from J; junction bases left unmatched: 3. This CDR3 is built from 13 residues. From germline, CDR1 is MNHEY and CDR2 SVGAGI. CDR3 residues: CASSPTGGGELFF. DNA of the CDR3: TGTGCCAGCAGCCCGACAGGGGGCGGGGAGCTGTTTTTT.

The chain recombines TRBV5-1 with TRBJ2-5, with D possibly being TRBD2 (6 bases). V was clipped by 0 bases and J by 4 bases, with 13 bases between them. The CDR3 length is 15 residues. Germline V gene lookup returns CDR1 SGHRS and CDR2 YFSETQ. The CDR3 sequence is CASSLVGGRGETQYF. CDR3 DNA sequence: TGCGCCAGCAGCTTGGTAGGAGGGAGAGGAGAGACCCAGTACTTC.

V gene TRBV5-8 combines with J gene TRBJ1-6; D is unclear. The CDR3 sequence is 13 residues long. The V gene lost 0 bases and the J gene lost 9 bases, with 7 bases spanning the gap. Per the germline V gene, CDR1 is SGHTS and CDR2 is YDEGEE. This CDR3 reads CASSLEERSPLHF. CDR3 nucleotide sequence: TGTGCCAGCAGCTTGGAAGAGCGTTCACCCCTCCACTTT.

The chain has TRBV4-3 and TRBJ1-6; no firm D call. The CDR3 contains 15 residues. With 4 bases removed from V and 7 bases from J, the gap between germline ends came to 14 bases. Germline assignment: CDR1 LGHNA and CDR2 YSLEER. DNA for the CDR3: TGCGCCAGCAGCCCCCAATATTACGGGAATTCACCCCTCCACTTT. Translated: CASSPQYYGNSPLHF.

The table lists this clone with a count of one. This chain uses TRBV24-1 with TRBJ2-3; 7 bases map to TRBD2. V was clipped by 9 bases and J by 0 bases; unmatched bases: 5. Germline CDR1 reads KGHDR; CDR2 reads SFDVKD. This CDR3 spans 14 amino acids. The CDR3 sequence is CATASGTSTDTQYF. In DNA form, the CDR3 reads TGTGCCACCGCTAGCGGTACTAGCACAGATACGCAGTATTTT.

The chain uses TRBV7-9 and TRBJ1-2, with D perhaps matching TRBD1 (6 bases). Germline V lookup: CDR1 SEHNR, CDR2 FQNEAQ (reference sequence). Trimming took off 4 bases at V and 0 bases at J, with 15 bases between the two ends. The CDR3 runs to 16 residues. In DNA form, the CDR3 reads TGTGCCAGCAGCTCTGGAGACAGGCCTACTAACTATGGCTACACCTTC. Translation: CASSSGDRPTNYGYTF. The entire variable domain, with the rest obtained from reference TRBV7-9 and TRBJ1-2, is as follows: DTGVSQNPRHKITKRGQNVTFRCDPISEHNRLYWYRQTLGQGPEFLTYFQNEAQLEKSRLLSDRFSAERPKGSFSTLEIQRTEQGDSAMYLCASSSGDRPTNYGYTFGSGTRLTVV.

The chain recombines TRBV10-3 with TRBJ1-6, with D perhaps matching TRBD1 (6 bases). The ends were cut back, 6 bases at V and 6 bases at J, with 15 bases in the middle. The V gene's germline CDR1 is ENHRY and CDR2 SYGVKD. The CDR3 is 15 residues long. CDR3 bases: TGTGCCATCAGGGCAAATAGGGGGTTTAATTCACCCCTCCACTTT. Its protein is CAIRANRGFNSPLHF.

This clone was detected only once. The rearrangement links TRBV4-3 to TRBJ2-7, with a weak D call TRBD2 (6 bases). Trimming took 4 bases from V and 6 from J, leaving 22 bases between them. CDR1 and CDR2 (germline): LGHNA, YSLEER. This CDR3 region has 16 residues. The CDR3 region is CASSPAPAGAQGEQYF. The DNA of the CDR3 is TGCGCCAGCAGCCCCGCCCCAGCGGGCGCCCAAGGCGAGCAGTACTTC.

This chain links TRBV4-3 with TRBJ2-7, with a tentative D call TRBD1 (6 bases). The germline V gene has CDR1 LGHNA and CDR2 YSLEER. There are 15 residues in the CDR3. The germline V and J ends were trimmed by 0 bases and 2 bases, with 11 bases remaining between them. The CDR3 nucleotides are TGCGCCAGCAGCCAAGACCTGGGACAACCCTACGAGCAGTACTTC. Translating gives CASSQDLGQPYEQYF.

The rearrangement links TRBV6-5 to TRBJ2-3; D is unclear. This CDR3 contains 13 residues. The germline gives CDR1 MNHEY, CDR2 SVGAGI. V was trimmed by 2 bases and J by 3 bases, leaving 6 bases between them. CDR3 loop: CASSYGSTDTQYF. DNA of the CDR3: TGTGCCAGCAGTTACGGCAGTACAGATACGCAGTATTTT.

Written as DNA, the CDR3 is TGTGCCAGCAGCTTCAAAAGGGGCCAAGGACAGCCCCAGCATTTT. This encodes CASSFKRGQGQPQHF. This chain joins TRBV7-2 and TRBJ1-5; possibly TRBD1 for D (5 bases). The V end lost 3 bases, the J end lost 7 bases, and 16 bases lay between the germline ends. This CDR3 comprises 15 residues. Germline V lookup: CDR1 SGHTA, CDR2 FQGNSA.